What follows are 8 T cell receptor beta chains derived from one specimen sequenced in a study of T-cell memory formation after mild COVID-19. TCRdb fed the 5' RACE reads into MiXCR, producing one record per CDR3 protein. The table has 40,000 to 60,000 distinct CDR3 sequences, roughly 12% seen once. Sequencing was carried out using PBMCs or a T cell subset sorted from them (not recorded which). All receptors come from a man between 18 and 35 years old who had mild COVID-19 (a few samples of this study predate the infection). Cell type and time point are not known.

V is TRBV6-6 and J is TRBJ1-4, with D perhaps TRBD1 (5 bases). The CDR3 spans 14 residues. V lost 2 bases and J lost 5, with 9 bases in between. CDR1 MNHNY and CDR2 SVGAGI come from the germline V gene (reference sequence). CDR3 sequence: CASSYRGENEKLFF. In nucleotides, the CDR3 is TGTGCCAGCAGTTACAGGGGCGAAAATGAAAAACTGTTTTTT.

The sample holds many counts of this clonotype. The chain couples TRBV12-3 or TRBV12-4 to TRBJ2-3, with no clear D. This CDR3 is 13 amino acids long. V shed 7 bases and J shed 1 base, with 9 bases lying between them. The DNA of the CDR3 is TGTGCCAGCACCATGTCCGGCACAGATACGCAGTATTTT. It codes for CASTMSGTDTQYF.

This clonotype was recorded a few times. The chain recombines TRBV27 with TRBJ2-5; 9 nucleotides line up with TRBD2. The ends lost 3 bases at V and 5 bases at J; junction bases unmatched: 7. The germline CDR1 and CDR2 sequences are MNHEY and SMNVEV (reference sequence). The CDR3 totals 15 residues. The DNA of the CDR3 is TGTGCCAGCAGTTTGGGTAGCGGGGGTCTGGAGACCCAGTACTTC. Its translation: CASSLGSGGLETQYF.

This clonotype was observed a handful of times. This sequence joins TRBV3-1 and TRBJ2-4; possible D gene TRBD2, 5 bases. Trimming stripped 1 base from V and 6 bases from J, with 19 bases between. The CDR3 totals 17 residues. CDR1 and CDR2 (germline): LGHDT, YNNKEL (reference sequence). The DNA of the CDR3 is TGTGCCAGCAGCCAAGGACCCGGACGTCCCCGGGGAAACATTCAGTACTTC. It codes for CASSQGPGRPRGNIQYF.

The chain recombines TRBV5-1 with TRBJ2-5, with D uncertain. V was trimmed by 0 bases and J by 5 bases, leaving 20 bases between them. CDR1 SGHRS and CDR2 YFSETQ come from the germline V gene. CDR3 length equals 17 residues. CDR3 nucleotide sequence: TGCGCCAGCAGCTTGGCTGAACTTACGGGCCCCGCGGAGACCCAGTACTTC. Residues: CASSLAELTGPAETQYF.

This clonotype was seen a few times. The chain recombines TRBV11-2 with TRBJ2-1, with 12 bases that match TRBD2. CDR1 is SGHAT and CDR2 is FQNNGV in the germline V gene. The CDR3 runs 16 residues. Unmatched junction bases numbered 12, after V lost 5 bases and J lost 10 bases. CDR3 in amino acids: CASSVVPASGGGEQFF. In DNA form, the CDR3 reads TGTGCCAGCAGCGTAGTTCCGGCTAGCGGGGGGGGAGAGCAGTTCTTC.

This clonotype is deemed medium-sized. V is TRBV29-1 and J is TRBJ2-7; D is ambiguous. The ends were cut back, 1 base at V and 5 bases at J, with 9 bases in the middle. Germline V gives CDR1 SQVTM, CDR2 ANQGSEA. The CDR3 extends over 12 amino acids. CDR3: CSVEVRADEQYF. CDR3 nucleotides: TGCAGCGTTGAAGTTCGGGCAGACGAGCAGTACTTC.

This clonotype has at least ten counts. The chain joins TRBV5-6 to TRBJ2-2; D possibly corresponds to TRBD1 (5 bases). The CDR3 is 16 residues long. V lost 3 bases, J lost 0 bases, and 12 bases lay in between. Looked up from germline, CDR1 is SGHDT and CDR2 is YYEEEE. The CDR3 region is CASSSYRLANTGELFF. The CDR3 DNA reads TGTGCCAGCAGCTCCTACAGGCTCGCGAACACCGGGGAGCTGTTTTTT. Together with reference TRBV5-6 and TRBJ2-2, the CDR3 gives the full variable domain: DAGVTQSPTHLIKTRGQQVTLRCSPKSGHDTVSWYQQALGQGPQFIFQYYEEEERQRGNFPDRFSGHQFPNYSSELNVNALLLGDSALYLCASSSYRLANTGELFFGEGSRLTVL.